The clone carrying this TCR beta chain was seen repeatedly, ten times or more. Its antigen is not identified. In TCRdb, the RACE reads were re-called with MiXCR into one record per CDR3 protein. The sample includes 75,000 to 80,000 distinct CDR3 sequences, approximately 8.6% of them seen just once. This record comes from a study of human T cells and chemical hapten exposure. Findings of the study overall: Following DPC sensitization, TCRs present above 1 in 1000 frequency showed no change.

The time point: healthy volunteer bleed at 6 weeks. Total RNA extraction was carried out from unfractionated whole blood. The V segment lost 4 bases and the J segment 8 bases; nucleotides outside the gene matches: 13. There are 15 residues in the CDR3. From germline, CDR1 is DFQATT and CDR2 SNEGSKA (reference sequence). The sample comprised whole blood. V gene TRBV20-1 combines with J gene TRBJ2-7; 11 positions agree with TRBD1. The TCR originated in a female donor in good health. Some clones in this sample may be carry-over from other donors' samples. The CDR3 spells CSAILQRTGGDKQYF. Written as DNA, the CDR3 is TGCAGTGCTATTCTTCAAAGGACAGGGGGCGATAAGCAGTACTTC.